The source of this TCR beta chain is a study of blood T cell repertoires in COVID-19. Across the study: Acute-phase and convalescent COVID-19 samples originated in the United States, Italy and Spain. PBMCs, B-cell-depleted T cells, or T cells provided the cDNA or gDNA that made up the material.

Study processing details: Estimated nucleated cell counts came from reference gene primer amplification. Method: immunoSEQ multiplex PCR; TCRdb's copy keeps in-frame clones and lacks some. D and trimming come from the DNA, and the V and J calls and clone size come from that table. Among 100,000 to 120,000 clones listed, approximately 67% were seen once. Sample: peripheral blood. This TCR was recovered from a woman aged 55-70 years with acute or convalescent COVID-19.

CDR3 DNA: TGTGCCAGCAGGGCCGGCCTAGCGGGGGGGCAAGAGACCCAGTACTTC. Its translation is CASRAGLAGGQETQYF. This sequence joins TRBV28 and TRBJ2-5; 12 nucleotides align to TRBD2. The CDR3 has 16 residues. Germline lookup yields CDR1 MDHEN and CDR2 SYDVKM. V was clipped by 6 bases and J by 2 bases; unmatched bases: 7.